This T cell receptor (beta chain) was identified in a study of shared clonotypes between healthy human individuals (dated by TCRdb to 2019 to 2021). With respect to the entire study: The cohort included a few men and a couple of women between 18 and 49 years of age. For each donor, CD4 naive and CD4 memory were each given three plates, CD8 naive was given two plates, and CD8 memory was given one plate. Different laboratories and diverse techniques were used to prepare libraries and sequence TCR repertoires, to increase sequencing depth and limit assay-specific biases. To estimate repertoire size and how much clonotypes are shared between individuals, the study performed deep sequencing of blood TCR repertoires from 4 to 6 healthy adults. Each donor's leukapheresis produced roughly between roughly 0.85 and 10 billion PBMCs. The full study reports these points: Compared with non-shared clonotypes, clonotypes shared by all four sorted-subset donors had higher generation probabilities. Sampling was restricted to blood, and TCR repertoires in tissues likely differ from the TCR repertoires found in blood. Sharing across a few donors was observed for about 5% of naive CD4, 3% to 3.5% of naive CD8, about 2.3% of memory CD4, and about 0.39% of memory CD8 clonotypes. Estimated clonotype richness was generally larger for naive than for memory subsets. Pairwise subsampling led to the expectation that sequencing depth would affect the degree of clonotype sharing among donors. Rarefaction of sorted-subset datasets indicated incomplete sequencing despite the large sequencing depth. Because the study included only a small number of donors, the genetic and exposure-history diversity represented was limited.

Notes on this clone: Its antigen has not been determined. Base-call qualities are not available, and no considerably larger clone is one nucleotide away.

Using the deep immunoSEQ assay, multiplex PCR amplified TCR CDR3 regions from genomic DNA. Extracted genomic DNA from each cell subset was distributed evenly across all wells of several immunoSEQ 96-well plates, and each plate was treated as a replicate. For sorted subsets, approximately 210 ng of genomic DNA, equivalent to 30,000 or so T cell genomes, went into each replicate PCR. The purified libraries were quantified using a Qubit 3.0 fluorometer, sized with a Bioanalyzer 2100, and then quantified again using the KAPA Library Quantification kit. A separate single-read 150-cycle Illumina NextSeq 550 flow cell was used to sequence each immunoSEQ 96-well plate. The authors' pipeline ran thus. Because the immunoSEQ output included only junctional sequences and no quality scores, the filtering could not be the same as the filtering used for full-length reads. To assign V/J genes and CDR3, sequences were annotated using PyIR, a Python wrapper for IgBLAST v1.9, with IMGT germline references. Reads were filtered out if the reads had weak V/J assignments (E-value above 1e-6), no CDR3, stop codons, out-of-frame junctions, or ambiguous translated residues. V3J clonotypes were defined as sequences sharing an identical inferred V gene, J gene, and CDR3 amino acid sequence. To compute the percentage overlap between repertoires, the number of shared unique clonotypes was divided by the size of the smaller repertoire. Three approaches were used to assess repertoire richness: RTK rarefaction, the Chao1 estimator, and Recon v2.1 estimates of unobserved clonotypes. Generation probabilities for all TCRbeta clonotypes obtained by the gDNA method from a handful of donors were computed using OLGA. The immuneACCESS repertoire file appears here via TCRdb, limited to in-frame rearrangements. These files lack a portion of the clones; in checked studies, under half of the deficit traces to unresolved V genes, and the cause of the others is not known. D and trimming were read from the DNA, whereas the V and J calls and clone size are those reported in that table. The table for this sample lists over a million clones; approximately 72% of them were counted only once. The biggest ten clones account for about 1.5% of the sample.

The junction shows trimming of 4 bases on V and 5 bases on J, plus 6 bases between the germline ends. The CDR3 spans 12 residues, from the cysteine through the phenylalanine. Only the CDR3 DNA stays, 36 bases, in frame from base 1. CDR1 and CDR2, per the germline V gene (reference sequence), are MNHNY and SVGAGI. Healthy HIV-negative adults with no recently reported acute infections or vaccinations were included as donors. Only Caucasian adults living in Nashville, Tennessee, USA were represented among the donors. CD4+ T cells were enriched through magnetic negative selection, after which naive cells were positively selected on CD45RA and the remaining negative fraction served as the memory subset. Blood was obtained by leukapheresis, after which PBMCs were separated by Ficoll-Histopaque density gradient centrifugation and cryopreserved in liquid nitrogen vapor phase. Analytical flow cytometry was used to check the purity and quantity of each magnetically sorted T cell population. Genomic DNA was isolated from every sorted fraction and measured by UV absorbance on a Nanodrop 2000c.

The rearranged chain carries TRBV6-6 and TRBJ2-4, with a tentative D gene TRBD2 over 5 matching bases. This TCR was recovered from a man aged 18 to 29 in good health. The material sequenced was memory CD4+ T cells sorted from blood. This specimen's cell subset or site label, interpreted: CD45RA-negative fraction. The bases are TGTGCCAGCAGTTTCGGGGAAAACATTCAGTACTTC. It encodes CASSFGENIQYF.